Shown below are 12 T cell receptor beta chains from a single sample sequenced in a study of CD8+ T cells in alopecia areata. Stated treatment: oral pan-JAK inhibitor, 5-10 mg twice daily. RNA extraction was followed by reverse transcription into cDNA, which acted as the sequencing template. Data came from immunoSEQ multiplex PCR; TCRdb stores just in-frame clones and leaves some out. The sample carries over 100,000 clones, 50% to 55% recorded once. This sample comprised CD4+ T cells sorted from blood, obtained at week 4, from a patient treated with tofacitinib. The source is a human donor with alopecia areata.

The chain uses TRBV7-9 and TRBJ1-2; TRBD1 matches 7 bases. Germline V gene lookup returns CDR1 SEHNR and CDR2 FQNEAQ (reference sequence). J was trimmed by 6 bases and V by 6 bases; bases with no gene match: 7. This CDR3 has 13 amino acids. The DNA for the CDR3 is TGTGCCAGCAGACAGGACAGGACGAATGGCTACACCTTC. It yields the protein CASRQDRTNGYTF.

This sequence joins TRBV12-5 and TRBJ1-1, with D uncertain. This CDR3 region has 12 residues. Trimming pared 1 base from V and 11 bases from J, leaving 11 bases between. Looked up from germline, CDR1 is LGHNT and CDR2 is FRNRAP. The CDR3: CASGLGQTLAFF. CDR3 DNA sequence: TGTGCTAGTGGTTTGGGACAAACGTTGGCTTTCTTT.

In this sample, this clone turned up a few times. This chain links TRBV5-1 with TRBJ2-3, with D unresolved. CDR1 is SGHRS and CDR2 is YFSETQ in the germline V gene. The CDR3 extends over 14 amino acids. The ends were cut back, 0 bases at V and 6 bases at J, with 11 bases in the middle. The DNA of the CDR3 is TGCGCCAGCAGCTTGGACGGGCGTTGGGATACGCAGTATTTT. Its translation is CASSLDGRWDTQYF.

This clone was seen a handful of times. The chain combines TRBV7-2 with TRBJ1-6, with 7 nucleotides matching TRBD1. The CDR3 is 13 amino acids. CDR1 is SGHTA, CDR2 FQGNSA, per germline. V dropped 6 bases and J dropped 7; count of bases not matched to a gene: 3. The CDR3 DNA is TGTGCCAGCAGGGGACAGCAGAATTCACCCCTCCACTTT. Translated, it gives CASRGQQNSPLHF. Supplemented by reference TRBV7-2 and TRBJ1-6, the full variable domain reads GAGVSQSPSNKVTEKGKDVELRCDPISGHTALYWYRQSLGQGLEFLIYFQGNSAPDKSGLPSDRFSAERTGGSVSTLTIQRTQQEDSAVYLCASRGQQNSPLHFGNGTRLTVT.

This chain links TRBV6-1 with TRBJ2-6; perhaps TRBD1 as D (5 bases). Trimming removed 4 bases at V and 0 bases at J, with 10 bases between. CDR3 length: 16 residues. Per germline, CDR1 MNHNS and CDR2 SASEGT. The CDR3 region has the DNA TGTGCCAGCAGTGCCAGACAGTTCTCTGGGGCCAACGTCCTGACTTTC. Translating it yields CASSARQFSGANVLTF.

V usage is TRBV4-2 and J usage is TRBJ1-2; 9 bases are a match to TRBD1. Germline CDR1 reads LGHNA; CDR2 reads YNFKEQ. The CDR3 has 15 residues. V gave up 0 bases and J gave up 4 bases; unmatched junction bases: 3. DNA of the CDR3: TGTGCCAGCAGCCAAGAACGGACAGGGGTCTATGGCTACACCTTC. This gives the protein CASSQERTGVYGYTF.

The chain carries TRBV5-1 and TRBJ1-1; D is ambiguous. CDR1 and CDR2 (germline): SGHRS, YFSETQ. The CDR3 runs 15 residues. Trimming took off 0 bases at V and 4 bases at J, with 13 bases between the two ends. The CDR3, as DNA: TGCGCCAGCAGCTTGGCGGGGTCCTCGGGCACTGAAGCTTTCTTT. Protein product: CASSLAGSSGTEAFF.

V usage is TRBV25-1 and J usage is TRBJ1-4; D possibly corresponds to TRBD1 (6 bases). CDR3 length: 13 amino acids. Germline CDR1 is MGHDK and CDR2 is SYGVNS. Trimming took 8 bases from V and 8 from J, leaving 15 bases between them. The CDR3 nucleotides are TGTGCCAGCCAAGGGGGGAGGAGGGAAAAACTGTTTTTT. Its translation is CASQGGRREKLFF.

The chain recombines TRBV2 with TRBJ2-7; possible D gene TRBD1, 6 bases. The CDR3 runs 14 residues. The germline V gene has CDR1 SNHLY and CDR2 FYNNEI. V was trimmed by 4 bases and J by 3 bases, leaving 13 bases between them. In DNA, the CDR3 is TGTGCCAGCAGTGTAAACAGGGTGCGCTACGAGCAGTACTTC. Protein product: CASSVNRVRYEQYF.

This clone was picked up a small number of times. The J gene is TRBJ1-1, the V gene TRBV29-1; 8 bases agree with TRBD1. The CDR3 sequence is 13 residues long. After removal of 3 bases from V and 6 bases from J, the junction contained 6 bases not matched to a gene. CDR1 SQVTM and CDR2 ANQGSEA come from the germline V gene. Written as DNA, the CDR3 is TGCAGCGTTGAGAAACAGGGGGAAGCTGAAGCTTTCTTT. Its protein product is CSVEKQGEAEAFF.

The chain uses TRBV7-9 and TRBJ1-1, with 7 nucleotides matching TRBD1. CDR3 length: 15 amino acids. Germline assignment: CDR1 SEHNR and CDR2 FQNEAQ (reference sequence). Trimming at V came to 4 bases and at J to 5 bases, leaving 10 bases not matched to a gene. The chain's CDR3 is CASSSYIQGNTEAFF. The CDR3 DNA sequence: TGTGCCAGCAGCTCATATATACAGGGGAATACTGAAGCTTTCTTT.

V and J are TRBV23-1 and TRBJ1-6; D possibly corresponds to TRBD1 (5 bases). TRBV23-1 is marked as an open reading frame, function uncertain. The CDR3 loop spans 12 amino acids. The V end was cut by 7 bases, the J end by 7 bases, with 8 bases between. CDR3 DNA: TGCGCCAGCACCGACAGAAATTCACCCCTCCACTTT. Residues: CASTDRNSPLHF.